This TCR beta chain was recovered during a study of cytomegalovirus exposure and HLA in healthy donors. Findings and limits, study-wide: Associated with HLA alleles at 0.05 false discovery rate in a later analysis were about 17,000 TCR beta sequences. Across all donors, roughly uniform sequencing depth was an assumption of the presence/absence analyses. Association of a missense DCLRE1C variant with TCR beta V- and J-gene trimming was reported in a later analysis.

About this clone: Its antigen remains unknown. At one boundary the junction diverges from the germline segment, which might be a read error.

This CDR3 has 16 residues. Germline assignment: CDR1 SEHNR and CDR2 FQNEAQ (reference sequence). PCR used 60 Vbeta primers and 13 Jbeta primers. Using immunoSEQ multiplex PCR, the repertoire was profiled, and TCRdb retains in-frame clones only, with some absent. The sample records about 220,000 clones, around 76% being singletons. The source of this sequence is a man aged 18 to 30 in good health and CMV-seronegative. The sequencing input was PBMCs. This rearrangement joins TRBV7-9 to TRBJ2-1; the match to TRBD1 covers 9 bases. The CDR3 region is CSSSFEPGQGINEQFF. CDR3 coding DNA: TGTTCCAGCAGCTTCGAACCGGGACAGGGAATAAATGAGCAGTTCTTC. Filled out from reference TRBV7-9 and TRBJ2-1, the complete variable domain reads DTGVSQNPRHKITKRGQNVTFRCDPISEHNRLYWYRQTLGQGPEFLTYFQNEAQLEKSRLLSDRFSAERPKGSFSTLEIQRTEQGDSAMYLCSSSFEPGQGINEQFFGPGTRLTVL.